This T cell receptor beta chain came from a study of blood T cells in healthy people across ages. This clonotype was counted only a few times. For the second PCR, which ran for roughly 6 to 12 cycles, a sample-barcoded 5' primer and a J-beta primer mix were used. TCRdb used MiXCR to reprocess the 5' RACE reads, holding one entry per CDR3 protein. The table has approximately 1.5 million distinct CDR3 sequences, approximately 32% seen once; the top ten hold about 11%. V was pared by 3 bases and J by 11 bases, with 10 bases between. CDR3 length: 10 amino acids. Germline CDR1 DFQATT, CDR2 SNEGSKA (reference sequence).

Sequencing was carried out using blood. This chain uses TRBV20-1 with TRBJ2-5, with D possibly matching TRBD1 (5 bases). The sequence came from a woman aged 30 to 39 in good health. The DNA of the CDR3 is TGCAGTGCTAGCCAGGGCAAGCAGTACTTC. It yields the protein CSASQGKQYF.